This note documents a single T cell receptor beta chain sequence. The data were obtained in a study of blood T cell repertoires in COVID-19. Source study methods: Amplification with reference gene primers provided the estimates of nucleated cell counts. Assay used: immunoSEQ multiplex PCR; TCRdb lists only in-frame clones, some missing. Clonal size and the V and J genes are those of that table, whereas D and trimming came from the DNA. The data contain approximately 170,000 clones, around four fifths of them singletons. The CDR3 length is 14 residues. The germline V gene has CDR1 WNHNN and CDR2 SYGVQD (reference sequence). V was trimmed by 1 base and J by 7 bases, leaving 13 bases between them.

The sequencing sample was made of peripheral blood. The TCR comes from a woman aged 80 or over with acute or convalescent COVID-19. V gene TRBV10-1 combines with J gene TRBJ1-1; D is possibly TRBD1 (6 bases). In DNA form, the CDR3 reads TGCGCCAGCAGTGAGTGGCAGGGGCCTGATGAAGCTTTCTTT. Translated: CASSEWQGPDEAFF.